This T cell receptor (beta chain) was captured by sequencing in a study of early T cells in non-severe SARS-CoV-2 infection. Overall study context: The chains were unpaired, and the sequenced material was bulk RNA from unsorted whole blood.

Notes on the study in general: Private and CD4 specificities were missed by VDJdb matching, which favored anti-spike CD8 responses.

The TCR library protocol attached unique molecular identifiers to the individual cDNA molecules. Each CDR3 protein gets one entry after TCRdb re-called the 5' RACE reads with MiXCR. Here the sample spans roughly 90,000 distinct CDR3 sequences, 14% being singletons. About this clonotype: Antigen: not known.

V dropped 1 base and J dropped 4; count of bases not matched to a gene: 9. CDR1 and CDR2 from the germline V gene are SGHRS and YFSETQ. The CDR3 spans 16 residues. This rearrangement joins TRBV5-1 to TRBJ2-3; 7 bases are a match to TRBD2. The sample comprised whole blood. This TCR was sampled from an adult who was a healthcare worker with PCR-confirmed SARS-CoV-2 infection or an uninfected control (not recorded which). The CDR3 DNA reads TGCGCCAGCAGCTTGTCCTCAGCGGGGAGATCAGATACGCAGTATTTT. Protein product: CASSLSSAGRSDTQYF.